This T cell receptor beta chain was profiled in a study of CD8 T cells in ankylosing spondylitis. This clonotype has a handful of counts. The antigen remains unidentified. Points from the study as a whole: In ankylosing spondylitis blood, a motif of roughly eight highly homologous TCR beta variants appeared characteristic.

CDR3 length: 15 residues. Trimming pared 3 bases from V and 4 bases from J, leaving 15 bases between. Making use of molecular barcodes, quantitative 5'-RACE generated TCR beta libraries. In TCRdb, the 5' RACE reads were re-called with MiXCR into one record per CDR3 protein. The data contain 470,000 or so distinct CDR3 sequences, about 25% of them singletons. The sequencing sample was made of blood, either unsorted or a sorted T cell fraction (not recorded which). This clonotype originated in a male donor with ankylosing spondylitis. The V call is TRBV12-3 or TRBV12-4, the J call TRBJ2-5, with D perhaps matching TRBD1 (5 bases). CDR3 coding DNA: TGTGCCAGCAGTTTGGCAGGGATGAAGGGAGAGACCCAGTACTTC. Protein product: CASSLAGMKGETQYF.